This record covers a single T cell receptor (beta chain). Its target is not known. Deletions cut 6 bases from V and 5 bases from J, with 4 bases between. Germline V gives CDR1 DFQATT, CDR2 SNEGSKA (reference sequence). CDR3 size: 10 residues. This sample stems from a study of beta chain features in type 1 diabetes. Based on CD45RO/CCR7/CD25/CD127/CD95/CD27, CD4+ regulatory, stem cell-like memory, naive and central memory cells were sorted. TCRB transcripts that were expressed got sequenced, as all of the isolated RNA had been reverse transcribed. Repertoires were generated with immunoSEQ multiplex PCR, while TCRdb's copy carries only in-frame clones and drops some. The data hold around 250,000 clones, with roughly two thirds observed a single time. Findings and limits, study-wide: The influence of HLA type on TCRB rearrangement stayed undetermined.

The sequence was obtained from a man aged 25-45 years in good health. The chain combines TRBV20-1 with TRBJ1-4; no definite D call. The source material was naive CD4+ T cells from blood. CDR3: CSAANEKLFF. CDR3 sequence (DNA): TGCAGTGCAGCCAATGAAAAACTGTTTTTT.